The source of this T cell receptor beta chain is a study of somatic mutations in cytotoxic T cells in rheumatoid arthritis. This clone occurred once. The CDR3 runs 13 residues. TCRdb's copy holds only in-frame clones and misses some; the assay was immunoSEQ multiplex PCR. Of some 9,900 clones in the sample, approximately 80% are singletons; the top ten hold about 7.6%. Material for sequencing was CD8+ T cells sorted from blood. The chain carries TRBV12-2 and TRBJ1-1; the D call TRBD1 from the table was never checked on the DNA. TRBV12-2 constitutes a pseudogene. This clonotype was obtained from an adult with rheumatoid arthritis. The chain's CDR3 is CASRYDNNTEAFF. CDR3 in DNA: TGTGCAAGTCGCTACGACAACAACACTGAAGCTTTCTTT.